This entry lists 9 T cell receptor beta chains sequenced from one sample in a study of cytomegalovirus exposure and HLA in healthy donors. It was with 60 Vbeta and 13 Jbeta primers that the PCR ran. Using immunoSEQ multiplex PCR, the repertoire was profiled, and TCRdb retains in-frame clones only, with some absent. Of about 130,000 clones listed, 74% are singletons. Source material: PBMCs. These receptors were obtained from a man aged 35 to 55 in good health and CMV-seropositive.

This rearrangement joins TRBV6-5 to TRBJ2-1; TRBD2 matches 10 bases. Germline loops: CDR1 MNHEY, CDR2 SVGAGI. The CDR3 runs 15 residues. After removal of 5 bases from V and 7 bases from J, the junction contained 8 bases not matched to a gene. The CDR3 reads CASSRTGTSANEQFF. The CDR3 nucleotides read TGTGCCAGCAGTCGAACCGGGACTAGCGCTAATGAGCAGTTCTTC.

The rearrangement uses TRBV4-1 and TRBJ2-5; a possible D gene is TRBD1 (5 bases). Trimming stripped 0 bases from V and 1 base from J, with 6 bases between. This CDR3 has 14 residues. Germline CDR1 is MGHRA and CDR2 is YSYEKL. CDR3 nucleotides: TGCGCCAGCAGCCAAGAGGACACCCAAGAGACCCAGTACTTC. Amino acid sequence: CASSQEDTQETQYF.

This clone was seen a handful of times. This chain joins TRBV27 and TRBJ2-3; TRBD1 matches at 7 bases. With 4 bases clipped from V and 4 bases from J, the junction kept 8 bases outside the gene matches. The germline V gene has CDR1 MNHEY and CDR2 SMNVEV (reference sequence). The CDR3 sequence is 15 residues long. The CDR3 is CASSSDRAGADTQYF. DNA for the CDR3: TGTGCCAGCAGTTCAGACAGGGCTGGGGCAGATACGCAGTATTTT.

The gene calls are TRBV4-2 and TRBJ2-3, with D possibly being TRBD2 (6 bases). The germline CDR1 and CDR2 sequences are LGHNA and YNFKEQ. The ends were cut back, 2 bases at V and 0 bases at J, with 21 bases in the middle. The length of the CDR3 is 19 residues. CDR3 bases: TGTGCCAGCAGCCAAACAACGGGGGTAGGGAACCCTAGCACAGATACGCAGTATTTT. Translated, it gives CASSQTTGVGNPSTDTQYF.

V and J are TRBV19 and TRBJ1-1; the D gene is possibly TRBD1 (6 bases). The V end was cut by 5 bases, the J end by 7 bases, with 20 bases between. In germline, CDR1 is LNHDA, CDR2 SQIVND (reference sequence). The CDR3 is 15 amino acids. CDR3 DNA sequence: TGTGCCAGTAGTTTCTCGGACAGAGAGGCCAATGAAGCTTTCTTT. This encodes CASSFSDREANEAFF.

This chain uses TRBV6-1 with TRBJ1-6, with 9 bases aligning to TRBD1. The CDR3 loop spans 17 amino acids. Trimming removed 3 bases from V and 9 bases from J; junction bases left unmatched: 12. Germline V gene sequence: CDR1 MNHNS, CDR2 SASEGT. Written as DNA, the CDR3 is TGTGCCAGCAGTGAGGGTTTACGGACAGGGGTAGTTTCACCCCTCCACTTT. Its translation: CASSEGLRTGVVSPLHF.

This clone was seen a single time. This sequence joins TRBV6-4 and TRBJ2-7, with D unresolved. The germline CDR1 and CDR2 sequences are MRHNA and SNTAGT. Between the trimmed V and J ends, which lost 4 bases and 2 bases, there was a span of 18 bases. The CDR3 contains 16 residues. CDR3 sequence reads: CASSVAPGVATYEQYF. The CDR3 DNA reads TGTGCCAGCAGTGTCGCACCTGGAGTGGCCACCTACGAGCAGTACTTC.

The genes are TRBV10-2 and TRBJ2-6; tentatively, D is TRBD1 (5 bases). Trimming stripped 6 bases from V and 0 bases from J, with 15 bases between. The CDR3 contains 17 residues. The germline gives CDR1 WSHSY, CDR2 SAAADI. CDR3 bases: TGCGCCAGCAGCCCCAGGACATCAGCCTCTGGGGCCAACGTCCTGACTTTC. The encoded protein is CASSPRTSASGANVLTF.

The CDR3: CASSRAQGENTEAFF. In nucleotides, the CDR3 is TGCGCCAGCAGCCGAGCGCAGGGGGAGAACACTGAAGCTTTCTTT. The chain has TRBV4-1 and TRBJ1-1; 7 bases fit TRBD1. With V trimmed by 4 bases and J by 1 base, 6 bases remained unmatched. The CDR3 totals 15 residues. CDR1 is MGHRA, CDR2 YSYEKL, per germline.